One sample yielded the 18 T cell receptor beta chains listed below, sequenced in a study of CD8+ T cells in alopecia areata. As to treatment: oral pan-JAK inhibitor, 5-10 mg twice daily. Extracted RNA was reverse transcribed into cDNA, the sequencing template. Here immunoSEQ multiplex PCR was the method, and the copy in TCRdb shows in-frame clones only, minus some. The table includes some 220,000 clones, under 75% detected once. The material was CD4+ T cells sorted from blood, obtained at week 4, from a patient treated with tofacitinib. The receptors here all came from a human donor with alopecia areata.

Ten or more counts support this clone. The chain joins TRBV20-1 to TRBJ2-7, with D maybe TRBD1 (5 bases). Germline V CDR1 and CDR2: DFQATT, SNEGSKA (reference sequence). The CDR3 totals 11 residues. Trimming removed 3 bases at V and 2 bases at J, with 5 bases between. Here the CDR3 DNA reads TGCAGTGCTAGGGACACCTACGAGCAGTACTTC. Protein: CSARDTYEQYF.

The chain uses TRBV30 and TRBJ1-1; TRBD1 is a possible D gene (6 bases). Trimming left V 3 bases short and J 8 bases short, with 10 bases between. The germline V gene encodes CDR1 GTSNPN and CDR2 SVGIG (reference sequence). The CDR3 has 11 residues. The CDR3 loop reads CAWRQGTEAFF. Written as DNA, the CDR3 is TGTGCCTGGAGACAAGGGACAGAAGCTTTCTTT.

There are a few counts of this clone. At one boundary the junction diverges from the germline segment, which might be a read error. The J gene is TRBJ2-1, the V gene TRBV20-1; D call uncertain. CDR3 size: 11 residues. Per the germline V gene, CDR1 is DFQATT and CDR2 is SNEGSKA (reference sequence). CDR3 in amino acids: CSARVYNEQFF. The CDR3 bases are TGCAGTGCCAGAGTCTACAATGAGCAGTTCTTC.

The chain links TRBV9 to TRBJ1-6, with D perhaps TRBD1 (5 bases). From germline, CDR1 is SGDLS and CDR2 YYNGEE. V lost 2 bases, J lost 7 bases, and 10 bases lay in between. The CDR3 has 14 amino acids. The CDR3 DNA reads as TGTGCCAGCAGCGTTGGGACCTTAAATTCACCCCTCCACTTT. Translated: CASSVGTLNSPLHF.

V gene TRBV29-1 combines with J gene TRBJ1-1; no clear D. Germline-derived CDR1 and CDR2 are SQVTM and ANQGSEA. Trimming cost V 7 bases and J 8 bases, with 23 bases left between them. The CDR3 runs 14 residues. CDR3 DNA: TGCAGCGCATTTACCGGGCCTCTAGGTCGGGAAGCTTTCTTT. This sequence encodes CSAFTGPLGREAFF.

The chain combines TRBV20-1 with TRBJ2-7; D unresolved. V gave up 4 bases and J gave up 4 bases, with 8 bases separating them. The CDR3 extends over 11 amino acids. The germline gives CDR1 DFQATT, CDR2 SNEGSKA (reference sequence). In DNA, the CDR3 is TGCAGTGCTATTTATCAGTACGAGCAGTACTTC. It encodes CSAIYQYEQYF.

The table lists this clone with a few counts. This same CDR3 is encoded by further DNA sequences in the sample. The chain uses TRBV11-2 and TRBJ1-2, with D uncertain. V lost 4 bases to trimming and J lost 2 bases, with 5 bases between them. The CDR3 is made up of 12 amino acids. Per the germline V gene, CDR1 is SGHAT and CDR2 is FQNNGV. In DNA, the CDR3 is TGTGCCAGCAGCTCGGAGAACTATGGCTACACCTTC. Translation: CASSSENYGYTF. Using reference TRBV11-2 and TRBJ1-2 for the parts outside the CDR3, the full variable domain is EAGVAQSPRYKIIEKRQSVAFWCNPISGHATLYWYQQILGQGPKLLIQFQNNGVVDDSQLPKDRFSAERLKGVDSTLKIQPAKLEDSAVYLCASSSENYGYTFGSGTRLTVV.

This clone was picked up many times. The chain links TRBV15 to TRBJ1-2, with D maybe TRBD1 (6 bases). V gave up 0 bases and J gave up 9 bases, with 11 bases separating them. From germline, CDR1 is LNHNV and CDR2 YYDKDF (reference sequence). CDR3 size: 13 residues. The CDR3 here is CATSRDSGERYTF. The CDR3 DNA reads as TGTGCCACCAGCAGAGATTCAGGGGAGCGCTACACCTTC.

The chain has TRBV11-2 and TRBJ2-3; no firm D call. Trimming shortened V by 0 bases and J by 6 bases, and 13 bases separated the two germline ends. Germline lookup yields CDR1 SGHAT and CDR2 FQNNGV. The CDR3 contains 15 residues. The CDR3: CASSLELWVTDTQYF. Written as DNA, the CDR3 is TGTGCCAGCAGCTTAGAGCTGTGGGTGACGGATACGCAGTATTTT. The complete variable domain, with remaining parts taken from reference TRBV11-2 and TRBJ2-3, reads EAGVAQSPRYKIIEKRQSVAFWCNPISGHATLYWYQQILGQGPKLLIQFQNNGVVDDSQLPKDRFSAERLKGVDSTLKIQPAKLEDSAVYLCASSLELWVTDTQYFGPGTRLTVL.

Concerning this clone: The same CDR3 arises from other DNA sequences in this sample as well. The rearrangement links TRBV20-1 to TRBJ1-2; D is uncertain. Germline values: CDR1 DFQATT, CDR2 SNEGSKA (reference sequence). Trimming pared 3 bases from V and 3 bases from J, leaving 2 bases between. The CDR3 is made up of 10 amino acids. The DNA of the CDR3 is TGCAGTGCTAGGGACTATGGCTACACCTTC. This gives the protein CSARDYGYTF.

This chain uses TRBV7-2 with TRBJ1-1, with D perhaps matching TRBD1 (6 bases). Germline values: CDR1 SGHTA, CDR2 FQGNSA. Trimming removed 5 bases at V and 4 bases at J, with 17 bases between. The CDR3 runs to 15 residues. The CDR3 loop reads CASSITTGTATEAFF. CDR3 sequence (DNA): TGTGCCAGCAGCATAACTACAGGGACGGCCACTGAAGCTTTCTTT.

This clone has just one count. This chain joins TRBV15 and TRBJ2-7; 7 nucleotides match TRBD2. Germline values: CDR1 LNHNV, CDR2 YYDKDF (reference sequence). The CDR3 has 15 residues. V lost 5 bases and J lost 5; bases outside the gene matches: 12. The CDR3 DNA reads as TGTGCCACCAGCTCGATGGGCACGAGCGGGGACGAGCAGTACTTC. It is translated as CATSSMGTSGDEQYF.

This chain links TRBV6-1 with TRBJ1-5; D may be TRBD1 (5 bases). The V end lost 4 bases, the J end lost 2 bases, and 18 bases lay between the germline ends. Germline CDR1 and CDR2: MNHNS and SASEGT. The CDR3 runs to 17 residues. The CDR3, as DNA: TGTGCCAGCAGTGCCCCCCCGAGGGGTGGCGGCAATCAGCCCCAGCATTTT. It is translated as CASSAPPRGGGNQPQHF.

The V call is TRBV6-5, the J call TRBJ2-5; D may be TRBD1 or TRBD2 (5 bases each). Deletions cut 2 bases from V and 4 bases from J, with 11 bases between. The CDR3 has 14 residues. CDR1 and CDR2 (germline): MNHEY, SVGAGI. The CDR3 protein is CASSYRGWGETQYF. The CDR3 nucleotides are TGTGCCAGCAGTTACCGGGGCTGGGGAGAGACCCAGTACTTC.

In this sample, this clone turned up many times. J is TRBJ1-5 and V is TRBV29-1, with 7 bases lining up with TRBD1. The CDR3 sequence is 12 residues long. The germline gives CDR1 SQVTM, CDR2 ANQGSEA. The V segment lost 6 bases and the J segment 2 bases; nucleotides outside the gene matches: 1. In DNA form, the CDR3 reads TGCAGCGTCGGACAGGGCAATCAGCCCCAGCATTTT. Translated, it gives CSVGQGNQPQHF.

This chain uses TRBV9 with TRBJ1-2; a possible D gene is TRBD1 (6 bases). With 4 bases removed from V and 8 bases from J, the gap between germline ends came to 15 bases. CDR3 length: 13 residues. Looked up from germline, CDR1 is SGDLS and CDR2 is YYNGEE. The CDR3 loop is CASSKNREAGYTF. CDR3 DNA sequence: TGTGCCAGCAGCAAAAACAGGGAGGCCGGCTACACCTTC.

The V gene is TRBV29-1, the J gene TRBJ1-6; D may be TRBD1 (6 bases). This CDR3 contains 13 residues. Between the trimmed V and J ends, which lost 5 bases and 5 bases, there was a span of 10 bases. CDR1 and CDR2 (germline): SQVTM, ANQGSEA. Here the CDR3 reads CSVRTADNSPLHF. In DNA, the CDR3 is TGCAGCGTTCGGACAGCTGATAATTCACCCCTCCACTTT.

The chain carries TRBV9 and TRBJ2-5, with D possibly matching TRBD2 (6 bases). V lost 7 bases and J 1 base, leaving 17 bases between the germline ends. Germline V gene lookup returns CDR1 SGDLS and CDR2 YYNGEE. The CDR3 is 15 residues long. CDR3 nucleotides: TGTGCCAGCCGAGATCGGGAGAGGCCCCAAGAGACCCAGTACTTC. Its translation: CASRDRERPQETQYF.